Presented here are 24 T cell receptor beta chains from one specimen sequenced in a study of T cells after yellow fever vaccination. MiXCR was run by TCRdb on the 5' RACE reads, yielding one entry per CDR3 protein. The sample contains about 340,000 distinct CDR3 sequences, about 4% of which appear only once. The material was PBMCs, obtained 5 days after the yellow fever booster vaccination. The receptor set was obtained from a man aged 18 to 30 who received the YFV17D yellow fever vaccine.

This clonotype has just a few counts. The chain's CDR3 is CASSPPSKDTQYF. CDR3 sequence (DNA): TGTGCCAGCTCACCACCTAGTAAGGATACGCAGTATTTT. The chain uses TRBV18 and TRBJ2-3, with D unclear. Per germline, CDR1 KGHSH and CDR2 LQKENI. V lost 0 bases to trimming and J lost 6 bases, with 7 bases between them. The CDR3 length is 13 residues.

This clonotype has just one count. This chain uses TRBV20-1 with TRBJ2-3, with unresolved D. The CDR3 spans 13 residues. Germline V gives CDR1 DFQATT, CDR2 SNEGSKA (reference sequence). The V gene lost 7 bases and the J gene lost 0 bases, with 11 bases spanning the gap. CDR3 protein: CSGRLVSTDTQYF. The CDR3 DNA is TGCAGTGGACGGCTAGTAAGCACAGATACGCAGTATTTT.

The V call is TRBV25-1, the J call TRBJ1-5; no firm D call. V was clipped by 2 bases and J by 4 bases, with 9 bases between them. From germline, CDR1 is MGHDK and CDR2 SYGVNS. The CDR3 runs to 14 residues. CDR3 DNA: TGTGCCAGCAGTGAACGAAGCTTTAATCAGCCCCAGCATTTT. Translated: CASSERSFNQPQHF.

This chain links TRBV5-1 with TRBJ2-1, with 9 bases aligning to TRBD2. CDR1 is SGHRS, CDR2 YFSETQ, per germline. The CDR3 totals 15 residues. V was clipped by 1 base and J by 8 bases; unmatched bases: 7. The CDR3 coding sequence is TGCGCCAGCAGCTTGCGGGCGGGGGGGCAGGATGAGCAGTTCTTC. Its protein product is CASSLRAGGQDEQFF.

The chain employs TRBV6-5 and TRBJ1-1; D is ambiguous. The CDR3 sequence is 15 residues long. From germline, CDR1 is MNHEY and CDR2 SVGAGI. Trimming shortened V by 3 bases and J by 5 bases, and 16 bases separated the two germline ends. The CDR3 here is CASSYLAVGGTEAFF. CDR3 in DNA: TGTGCCAGCAGTTATCTGGCAGTTGGCGGGACTGAAGCTTTCTTT.

This clonotype appeared a few times. V and J are TRBV12-3 or TRBV12-4 and TRBJ2-2, with 10 bases aligning to TRBD2. Unmatched junction bases numbered 6, after V lost 2 bases and J lost 6 bases. The CDR3 covers 16 residues. The CDR3 is CASSLILAGGAGELFF. The CDR3 coding sequence is TGTGCCAGCAGTTTAATCTTAGCGGGGGGCGCCGGGGAGCTGTTTTTT.

This clonotype was seen only a few times. The J gene is TRBJ2-5, the V gene TRBV6-2 or TRBV6-3; 8 nucleotides align to TRBD1. After removal of 2 bases from V and 5 bases from J, the junction contained 10 bases not matched to a gene. Germline CDR1 and CDR2: MNHEY and SVGEGT. This CDR3 is built from 16 residues. The CDR3 sequence is CASSYLGRGHGETQYF. CDR3 DNA: TGTGCCAGCAGTTACCTCGGCAGGGGGCATGGGGAGACCCAGTACTTC.

This clonotype was observed a handful of times. The chain links TRBV9 to TRBJ1-1; D gene uncertain. The CDR3 has 15 residues. Looked up from germline, CDR1 is SGDLS and CDR2 is YYNGEE. The V end was cut by 0 bases, the J end by 4 bases, with 13 bases between. The CDR3 reads CASSVVTVRFTEAFF. CDR3 in DNA: TGTGCCAGCAGCGTAGTCACAGTGCGGTTCACTGAAGCTTTCTTT.

This clonotype was found many times. The chain employs TRBV11-2 and TRBJ2-1; the D gene is possibly TRBD2 (5 bases). Germline V CDR1 and CDR2: SGHAT, FQNNGV. The V end was cut by 5 bases, the J end by 10 bases, with 12 bases between. This CDR3 is 12 amino acids long. CDR3 nucleotides: TGTGCCAGCAGCGTTTTACAGCGGGAGCAGTTCTTC. Translating gives CASSVLQREQFF.

This clonotype showed up many times. CDR3 amino acids: CASTELRDSPGTQYF. The CDR3 nucleotides are TGTGCCAGCACCGAACTCCGGGACTCTCCGGGGACCCAGTACTTC. This rearrangement joins TRBV12-3 or TRBV12-4 to TRBJ2-5, with TRBD2 as a possible D gene (6 bases). The CDR3 length is 15 residues. The V and J ends lost 7 bases and 7 bases respectively, with 22 bases between them.

This clonotype was seen a few times. V gene TRBV12-3 or TRBV12-4 combines with J gene TRBJ2-6; D is ambiguous. This CDR3 is 14 amino acids long. V shed 8 bases and J shed 1 base, with 9 bases lying between them. As DNA, the CDR3 is TGTGCCAGCCGAGACCGTTCTGGGGCCAACGTCCTGACTTTC. Its translation is CASRDRSGANVLTF.

The chain has TRBV2 and TRBJ2-1, with 10 bases lining up with TRBD2. V shed 4 bases, J shed 10 bases, and the junction held 4 bases outside the gene matches. This CDR3 is built from 13 residues. Germline V gene lookup returns CDR1 SNHLY and CDR2 FYNNEI. CDR3 nucleotides: TGTGCCAGCAGTGGTTCACTAGCGGGGGAGCAGTTCTTC. It translates to CASSGSLAGEQFF. Drawing the rest from reference TRBV2 and TRBJ2-1, the complete variable domain is EPEVTQTPSHQVTQMGQEVILRCVPISNHLYFYWYRQILGQKVEFLVSFYNNEISEKSEIFDDQFSVERPDGSNFTLKIRSTKLEDSAMYFCASSGSLAGEQFFGPGTRLTVL.

This chain links TRBV10-3 with TRBJ2-2, with 11 bases identical to TRBD2. The CDR3 runs to 17 residues. V dropped 4 bases and J dropped 0; count of bases not matched to a gene: 4. CDR1 ENHRY and CDR2 SYGVKD come from the germline V gene. The CDR3 spells CAISVTSGGANTGELFF. The CDR3 nucleotides are TGTGCCATCAGTGTTACTAGCGGGGGTGCGAACACCGGGGAGCTGTTTTTT.

This chain connects TRBV20-1 to TRBJ1-1; no clear D gene. V lost 2 bases and J 4 bases, leaving 14 bases between the germline ends. The CDR3 runs to 14 residues. CDR1 DFQATT and CDR2 SNEGSKA come from the germline V gene (reference sequence). The CDR3 region is CSARTPEDITEAFF. The CDR3 DNA follows: TGCAGTGCTAGAACACCGGAGGATATCACTGAAGCTTTCTTT.

This clonotype was seen ten or more times. This chain uses TRBV4-3 with TRBJ2-3; the D is unclear. CDR1 and CDR2 (germline): LGHNA, YSLEER. The CDR3 spans 15 residues. V lost 0 bases and J 4 bases, leaving 11 bases between the germline ends. CDR3 sequence (DNA): TGCGCCAGCAGCCAAGATCCCTCTAGAGCAGATACGCAGTATTTT. Protein sequence: CASSQDPSRADTQYF.

The chain carries TRBV4-1 and TRBJ2-3, with 10 nucleotides matching TRBD2. The CDR3 totals 18 residues. Germline loops: CDR1 MGHRA, CDR2 YSYEKL. V was clipped by 1 base and J by 0 bases; unmatched bases: 7. The CDR3 is CASSQGSSGGASTDTQYF. In DNA, the CDR3 is TGCGCCAGCAGCCAAGGTTCTAGCGGGGGTGCTAGCACAGATACGCAGTATTTT.

The chain joins TRBV6-5 to TRBJ2-1, with a possible D match to TRBD2 (7 bases). With 3 bases removed from V and 10 bases from J, the gap between germline ends came to 19 bases. This CDR3 has 15 amino acids. Germline V gene lookup returns CDR1 MNHEY and CDR2 SVGAGI. The CDR3 here is CASSYWQGGGQEQFF. CDR3 sequence (DNA): TGTGCCAGCAGTTATTGGCAGGGAGGGGGTCAAGAGCAGTTCTTC.

This clonotype was seen many times. V usage is TRBV5-1 and J usage is TRBJ2-3; 11 nucleotides line up with TRBD2. The CDR3 runs to 16 residues. J gave up 3 bases and V 4 bases, and 7 bases lay outside the gene matches. The germline CDR1 and CDR2 sequences are SGHRS and YFSETQ. CDR3 amino acids: CASSTRLAGTTDTQYF. The DNA for the CDR3 is TGCGCCAGCAGCACCCGACTAGCGGGGACGACAGATACGCAGTATTTT.

In its sample, this clonotype was seen a few times. The chain uses TRBV29-1 and TRBJ2-3; 10 bases line up with TRBD1. Losses at the gene ends were 4 bases for V and 8 bases for J; bases not matched to a gene: 6. The CDR3 sequence is 13 residues long. CDR1 and CDR2 from the germline V gene are SQVTM and ANQGSEA. CDR3 residues: CSVVETGGLTQYF. The DNA for the CDR3 is TGCAGCGTTGTGGAGACAGGGGGCCTTACGCAGTATTTT.

This sequence joins TRBV7-2 and TRBJ2-4; no definite D call. This CDR3 region has 12 residues. CDR1 is SGHTA, CDR2 FQGNSA, per germline. Trimming took off 1 base at V and 6 bases at J, with 4 bases between the two ends. CDR3: CASSLEANIQYF. Here the CDR3 DNA reads TGTGCCAGCAGCTTAGAGGCAAACATTCAGTACTTC.

This clonotype has a count of ten or more. This rearrangement joins TRBV5-1 to TRBJ1-2; 12 bases match TRBD1. The CDR3 length is 17 residues. Germline V gives CDR1 SGHRS, CDR2 YFSETQ. The V and J ends lost 1 base and 5 bases, in that order; junction bases with no gene match: 9. CDR3 protein: CASSLSSPGQGAYGYTF. The CDR3 DNA is TGCGCCAGCAGCTTGAGCTCCCCGGGACAGGGGGCGTATGGCTACACCTTC.

This clonotype has at least ten counts. The CDR3 spells CASSLGPGGSPLHF. Written as DNA, the CDR3 is TGTGCCAGCAGCTTAGGCCCCGGTGGTTCACCCCTCCACTTT. The chain carries TRBV7-2 and TRBJ1-6, with no clear D. The ends were cut back, 1 base at V and 9 bases at J, with 10 bases in the middle. The CDR3 length is 14 residues. CDR1 is SGHTA and CDR2 is FQGNSA in the germline V gene.

This rearrangement joins TRBV21-1 to TRBJ1-5; the listed D gene, TRBD1, was not tested against the DNA. TRBV21-1 is an annotated pseudogene. The CDR3 length is 17 residues. The CDR3 is CASSNPWDRFPNQPQHF. Written as DNA, the CDR3 is TGTGCCAGCAGCAACCCATGGGACAGATTTCCAAATCAGCCCCAGCATTTT.

The rearrangement links TRBV7-3 to TRBJ2-1; D unclear. This CDR3 has 14 residues. The V and J ends lost 4 bases and 7 bases respectively, with 14 bases between them. Germline assignment: CDR1 SGHTA and CDR2 FQGTGA. This CDR3 reads CASSSRSGWNEQFF. The CDR3 bases are TGTGCCAGCAGCTCGAGGTCCGGATGGAATGAGCAGTTCTTC.